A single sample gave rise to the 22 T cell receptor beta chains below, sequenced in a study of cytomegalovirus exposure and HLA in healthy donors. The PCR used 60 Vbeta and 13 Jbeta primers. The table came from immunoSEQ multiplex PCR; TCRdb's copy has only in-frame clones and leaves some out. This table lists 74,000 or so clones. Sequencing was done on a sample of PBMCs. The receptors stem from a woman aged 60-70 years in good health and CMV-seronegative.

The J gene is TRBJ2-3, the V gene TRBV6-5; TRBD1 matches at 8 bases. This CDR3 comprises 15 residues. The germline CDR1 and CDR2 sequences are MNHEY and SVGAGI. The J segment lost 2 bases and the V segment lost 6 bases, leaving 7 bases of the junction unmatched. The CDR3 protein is CASRRQGTPTDTQYF. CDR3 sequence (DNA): TGTGCCAGCAGACGACAGGGGACCCCCACAGATACGCAGTATTTT.

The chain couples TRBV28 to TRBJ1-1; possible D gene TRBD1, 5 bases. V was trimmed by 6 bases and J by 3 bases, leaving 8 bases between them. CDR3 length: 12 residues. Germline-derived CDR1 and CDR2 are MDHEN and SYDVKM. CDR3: CASRAGHTEAFF. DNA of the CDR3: TGTGCCAGCAGGGCAGGGCACACTGAAGCTTTCTTT.

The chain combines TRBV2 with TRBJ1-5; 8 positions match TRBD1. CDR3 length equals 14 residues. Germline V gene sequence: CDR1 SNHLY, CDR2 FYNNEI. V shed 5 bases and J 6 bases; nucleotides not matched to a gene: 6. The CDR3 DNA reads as TGTGCCAGCAGTCAGACAGGGGCCGGTCAGCCCCAGCATTTT. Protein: CASSQTGAGQPQHF. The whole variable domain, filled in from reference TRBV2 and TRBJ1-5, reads EPEVTQTPSHQVTQMGQEVILRCVPISNHLYFYWYRQILGQKVEFLVSFYNNEISEKSEIFDDQFSVERPDGSNFTLKIRSTKLEDSAMYFCASSQTGAGQPQHFGDGTRLSIL.

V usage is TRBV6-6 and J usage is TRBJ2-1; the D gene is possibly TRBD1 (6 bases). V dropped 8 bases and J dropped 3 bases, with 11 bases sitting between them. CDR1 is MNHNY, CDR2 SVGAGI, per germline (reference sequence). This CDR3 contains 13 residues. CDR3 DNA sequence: TGTGCCAGCGAACAGGGATACTACAATGAGCAGTTCTTC. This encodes CASEQGYYNEQFF.

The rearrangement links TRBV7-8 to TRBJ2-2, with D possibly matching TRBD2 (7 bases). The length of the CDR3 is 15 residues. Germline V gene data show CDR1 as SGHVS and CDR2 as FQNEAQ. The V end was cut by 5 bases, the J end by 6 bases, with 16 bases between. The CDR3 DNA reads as TGTGCCAGCAGCGCGTTGGGGGGGCCGCCCGGGGAGCTGTTTTTT. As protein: CASSALGGPPGELFF.

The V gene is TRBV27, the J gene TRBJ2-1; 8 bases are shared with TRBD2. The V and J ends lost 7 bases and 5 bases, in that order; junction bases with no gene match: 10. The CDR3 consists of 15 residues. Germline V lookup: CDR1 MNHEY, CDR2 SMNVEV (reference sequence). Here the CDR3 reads CASTRNPLADNEQFF. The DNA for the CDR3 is TGTGCCAGCACCCGCAATCCACTAGCGGACAATGAGCAGTTCTTC.

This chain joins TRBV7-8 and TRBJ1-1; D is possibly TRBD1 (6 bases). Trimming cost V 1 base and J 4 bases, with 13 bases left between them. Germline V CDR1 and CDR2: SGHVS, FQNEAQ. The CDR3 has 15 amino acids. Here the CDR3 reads CASSLGQGIGTEAFF. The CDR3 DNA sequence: TGTGCCAGCAGCTTAGGGCAGGGGATCGGCACTGAAGCTTTCTTT.

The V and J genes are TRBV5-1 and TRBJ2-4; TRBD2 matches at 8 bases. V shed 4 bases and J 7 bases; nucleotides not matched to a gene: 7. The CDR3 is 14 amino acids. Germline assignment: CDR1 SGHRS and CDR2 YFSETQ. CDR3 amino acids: CASSPAGAGNIQYF. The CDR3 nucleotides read TGCGCCAGCAGCCCAGCGGGAGCGGGGAACATTCAGTACTTC.

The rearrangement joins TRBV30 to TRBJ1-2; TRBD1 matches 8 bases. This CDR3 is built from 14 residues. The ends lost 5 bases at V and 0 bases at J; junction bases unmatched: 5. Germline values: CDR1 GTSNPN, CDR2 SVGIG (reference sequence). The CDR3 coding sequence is TGTGCCTGGTCTCCGGGACAGGCTAACTATGGCTACACCTTC. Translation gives CAWSPGQANYGYTF.

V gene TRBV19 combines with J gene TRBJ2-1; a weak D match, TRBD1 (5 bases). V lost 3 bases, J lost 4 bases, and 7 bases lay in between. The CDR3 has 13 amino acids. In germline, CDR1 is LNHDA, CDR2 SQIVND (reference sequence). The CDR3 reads CASSIDRYNEQFF. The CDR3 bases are TGTGCCAGTAGTATCGACAGATACAATGAGCAGTTCTTC.

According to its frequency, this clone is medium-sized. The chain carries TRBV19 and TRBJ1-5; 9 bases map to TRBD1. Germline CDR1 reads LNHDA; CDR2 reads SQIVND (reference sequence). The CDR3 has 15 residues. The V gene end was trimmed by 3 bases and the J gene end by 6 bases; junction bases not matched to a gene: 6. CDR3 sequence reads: CASSIITGGGQPQHF. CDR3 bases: TGTGCCAGTAGTATCATAACAGGGGGCGGTCAGCCCCAGCATTTT.

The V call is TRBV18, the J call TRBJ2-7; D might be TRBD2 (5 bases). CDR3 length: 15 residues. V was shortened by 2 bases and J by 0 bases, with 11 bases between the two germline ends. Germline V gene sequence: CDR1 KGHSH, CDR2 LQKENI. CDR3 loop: CASSPEGQISYEQYF. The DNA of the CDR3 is TGTGCCAGCTCACCAGAGGGCCAGATCTCCTACGAGCAGTACTTC.

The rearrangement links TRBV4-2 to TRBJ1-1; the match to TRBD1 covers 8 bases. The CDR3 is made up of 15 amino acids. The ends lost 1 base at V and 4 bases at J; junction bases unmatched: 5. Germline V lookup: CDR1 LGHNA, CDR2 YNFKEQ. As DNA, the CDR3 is TGTGCCAGCAGCCAAGCTGGACAGGGACTCACTGAAGCTTTCTTT. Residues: CASSQAGQGLTEAFF.

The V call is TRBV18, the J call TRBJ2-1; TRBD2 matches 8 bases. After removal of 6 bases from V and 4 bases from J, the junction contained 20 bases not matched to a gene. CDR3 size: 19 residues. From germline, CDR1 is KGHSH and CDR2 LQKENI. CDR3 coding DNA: TGTGCCAGCTCCCCTAAAGCCCCCCTAGCGGGCCTCAGTTACAATGAGCAGTTCTTC. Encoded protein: CASSPKAPLAGLSYNEQFF. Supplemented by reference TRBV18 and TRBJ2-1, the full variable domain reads NAGVMQNPRHLVRRRGQEARLRCSPMKGHSHVYWYRQLPEEGLKFMVYLQKENIIDESGMPKERFSAEFPKEGPSILRIQQVVRGDSAAYFCASSPKAPLAGLSYNEQFFGPGTRLTVL.

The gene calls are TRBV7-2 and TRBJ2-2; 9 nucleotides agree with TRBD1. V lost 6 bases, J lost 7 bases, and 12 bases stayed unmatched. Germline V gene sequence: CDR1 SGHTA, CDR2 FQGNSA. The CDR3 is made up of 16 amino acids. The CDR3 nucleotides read TGTGCCAGCAGGTCCGCCGGGACAGGGCTGGGCGGGGAGCTGTTTTTT. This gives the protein CASRSAGTGLGGELFF.

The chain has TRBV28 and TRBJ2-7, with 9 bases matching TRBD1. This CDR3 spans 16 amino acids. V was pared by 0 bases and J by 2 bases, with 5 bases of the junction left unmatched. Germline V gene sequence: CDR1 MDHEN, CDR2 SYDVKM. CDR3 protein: CASSLWGTGTPYEQYF. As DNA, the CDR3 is TGTGCCAGCAGTTTATGGGGGACAGGGACCCCCTACGAGCAGTACTTC.

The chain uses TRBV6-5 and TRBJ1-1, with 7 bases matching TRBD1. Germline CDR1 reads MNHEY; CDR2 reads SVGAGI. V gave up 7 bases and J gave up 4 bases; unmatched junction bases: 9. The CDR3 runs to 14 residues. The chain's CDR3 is CASISIDRVTEAFF. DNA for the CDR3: TGTGCCAGCATTTCAATCGACAGGGTCACTGAAGCTTTCTTT.

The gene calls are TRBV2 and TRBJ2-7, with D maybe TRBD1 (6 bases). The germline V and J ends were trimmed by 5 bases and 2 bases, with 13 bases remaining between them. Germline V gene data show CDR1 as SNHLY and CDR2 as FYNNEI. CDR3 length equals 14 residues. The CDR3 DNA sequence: TGTGCCAGCAGTCGACAGGTGGAGGCCTACGAGCAGTACTTC. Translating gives CASSRQVEAYEQYF.

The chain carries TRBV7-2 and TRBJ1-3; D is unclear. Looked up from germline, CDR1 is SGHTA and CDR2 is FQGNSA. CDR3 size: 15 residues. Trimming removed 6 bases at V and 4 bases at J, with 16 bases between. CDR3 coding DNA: TGTGCCAGCAGTTTCGCCCCGAGTCCCGGAAACACCATATATTTT. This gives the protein CASSFAPSPGNTIYF.

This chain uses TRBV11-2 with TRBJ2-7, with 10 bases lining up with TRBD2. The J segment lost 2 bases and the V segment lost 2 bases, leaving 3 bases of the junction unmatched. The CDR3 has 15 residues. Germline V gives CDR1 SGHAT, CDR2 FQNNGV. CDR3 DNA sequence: TGTGCCAGCAGCTTAACTAGCGGGATGACCTACGAGCAGTACTTC. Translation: CASSLTSGMTYEQYF.

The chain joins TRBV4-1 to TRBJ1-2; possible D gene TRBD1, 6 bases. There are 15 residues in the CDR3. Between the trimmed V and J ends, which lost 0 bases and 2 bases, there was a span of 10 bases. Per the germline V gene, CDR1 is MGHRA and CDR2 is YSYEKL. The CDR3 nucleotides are TGCGCCAGCAGCCAAGACGGACAGAGAAACTATGGCTACACCTTC. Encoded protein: CASSQDGQRNYGYTF.

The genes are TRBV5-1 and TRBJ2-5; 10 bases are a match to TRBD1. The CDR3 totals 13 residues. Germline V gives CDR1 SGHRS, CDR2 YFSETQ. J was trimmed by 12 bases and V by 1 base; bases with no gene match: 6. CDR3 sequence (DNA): TGCGCCAGCAGCTTGCCCGGGACAGGGGAAAAGTACTTC. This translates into CASSLPGTGEKYF.